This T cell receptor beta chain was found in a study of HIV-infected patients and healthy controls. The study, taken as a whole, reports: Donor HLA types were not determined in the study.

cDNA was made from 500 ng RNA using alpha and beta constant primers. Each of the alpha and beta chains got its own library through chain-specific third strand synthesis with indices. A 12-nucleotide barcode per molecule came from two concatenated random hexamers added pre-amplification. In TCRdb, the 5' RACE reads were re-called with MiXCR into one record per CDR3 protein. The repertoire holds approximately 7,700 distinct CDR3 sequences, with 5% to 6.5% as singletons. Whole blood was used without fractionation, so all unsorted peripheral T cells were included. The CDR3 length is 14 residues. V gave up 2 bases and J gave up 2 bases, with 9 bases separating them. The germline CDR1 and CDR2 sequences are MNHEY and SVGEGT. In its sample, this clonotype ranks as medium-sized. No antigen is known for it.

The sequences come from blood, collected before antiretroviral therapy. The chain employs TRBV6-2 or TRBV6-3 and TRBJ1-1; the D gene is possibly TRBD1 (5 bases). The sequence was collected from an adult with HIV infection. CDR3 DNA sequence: TGTGCCAGCAGTTACCGGACAAGAAACACTGAAGCTTTCTTT. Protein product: CASSYRTRNTEAFF.